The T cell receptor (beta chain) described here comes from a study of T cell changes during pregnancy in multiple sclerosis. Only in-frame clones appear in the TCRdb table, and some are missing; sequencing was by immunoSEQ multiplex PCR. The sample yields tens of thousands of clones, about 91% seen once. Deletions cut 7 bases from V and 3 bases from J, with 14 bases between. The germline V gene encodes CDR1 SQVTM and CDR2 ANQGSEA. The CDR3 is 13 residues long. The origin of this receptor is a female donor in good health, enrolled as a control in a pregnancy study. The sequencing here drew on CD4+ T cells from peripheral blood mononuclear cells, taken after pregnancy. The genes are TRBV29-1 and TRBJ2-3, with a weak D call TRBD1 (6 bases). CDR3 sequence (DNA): TGCAGCGCCGTACAGGGTGCAACAGATACGCAGTATTTT. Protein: CSAVQGATDTQYF.